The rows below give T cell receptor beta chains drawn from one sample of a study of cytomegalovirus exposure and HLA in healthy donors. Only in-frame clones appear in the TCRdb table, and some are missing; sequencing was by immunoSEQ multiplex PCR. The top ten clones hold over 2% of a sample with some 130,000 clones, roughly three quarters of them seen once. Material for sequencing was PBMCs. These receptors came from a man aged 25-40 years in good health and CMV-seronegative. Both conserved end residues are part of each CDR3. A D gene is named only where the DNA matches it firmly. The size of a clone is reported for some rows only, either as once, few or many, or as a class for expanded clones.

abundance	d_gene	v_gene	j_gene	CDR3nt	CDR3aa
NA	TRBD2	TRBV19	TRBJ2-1	TGTGCCAGTAGTATAGTGGCTAGCGGGAGGGGAGAGCAGTTCTTC	CASSIVASGRGEQFF
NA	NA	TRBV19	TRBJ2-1	TGTGCCAGTCTTGGGGGCGGGAGAGATGAGCAGTTCTTC	CASLGGGRDEQFF
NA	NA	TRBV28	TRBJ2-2	TGTGCCAGCAGTTCCGTCGGGACTCAGGCCGGGGAGCTGTTTTTT	CASSSVGTQAGELFF
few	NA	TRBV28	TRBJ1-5	TGTGCCAGCGCACTTGAAGGGAGGGTGGGGAATCAGCCCCAGCATTTT	CASALEGRVGNQPQHF
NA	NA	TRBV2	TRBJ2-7	TGTGCCAGCAGTGAAGCGCTTCGGGCGGGATCTCCCTACGAGCAGTACTTC	CASSEALRAGSPYEQYF
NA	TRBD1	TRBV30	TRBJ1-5	TGTGCCTGGAGTCTTGGGACAGGGTGGGGCAATCAGCCCCAGCATTTT	CAWSLGTGWGNQPQHF
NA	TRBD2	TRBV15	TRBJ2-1	TGTGCCACCCAGGGACTAGCGGGAGTACAGGGGAATGAGCAGTTCTTC	CATQGLAGVQGNEQFF
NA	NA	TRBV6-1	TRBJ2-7	TGTGCCAGCCAAATGGGCCTGCTCTACGAGCAGTACTTC	CASQMGLLYEQYF
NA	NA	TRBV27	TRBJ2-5	TGTGCCAGCAGTTTACTTTACCAAGAGACCCAGTACTTC	CASSLLYQETQYF
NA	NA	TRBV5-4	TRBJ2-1	TGTGCCAGCACCCCCGGTTTGCGCTTTGACAATGAGCAGTTCTTC	CASTPGLRFDNEQFF
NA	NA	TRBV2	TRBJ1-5	TGTGCCAGCAGTTCAGTAAGGGGTCTGCTGGGACAGCCCCAGCATTTT	CASSSVRGLLGQPQHF
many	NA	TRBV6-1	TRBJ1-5	TGTGCCAGCAGTGGAAGGGGGGGGGATCAGCCCCAGCATTTT	CASSGRGGDQPQHF
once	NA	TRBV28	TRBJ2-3	TGTGCCAGCAGCCAACACGCAGATACGCAGTATTTT	CASSQHADTQYF
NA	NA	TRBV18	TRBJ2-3	TGTGCCAGCTCACCACGTTCCTTCGGCACAGATACGCAGTATTTT	CASSPRSFGTDTQYF
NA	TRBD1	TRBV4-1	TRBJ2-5	TGCGCCAGCAGCCGCTCGGGACAGGGGCCTCAAGAGACCCAGTACTTC	CASSRSGQGPQETQYF
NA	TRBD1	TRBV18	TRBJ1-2	TGTGCCAGCTCGCAAGACAGGGGCGGCTATGGCTACACCTTC	CASSQDRGGYGYTF
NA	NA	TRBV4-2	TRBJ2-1	TGTGCCAGCAGCCAAGTGCGAGCGGATCTTCTGCCTGAGCAGTTCTTC	CASSQVRADLLPEQFF
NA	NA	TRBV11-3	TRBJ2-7	TGTGCCAGCAGCTTACAGGGGCCCGGAGAGCAGTACTTC	CASSLQGPGEQYF
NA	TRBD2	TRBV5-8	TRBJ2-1	TGTGCCAGCAGCCCGGGACTAGCTTCCTACAATGAGCAGTTCTTC	CASSPGLASYNEQFF
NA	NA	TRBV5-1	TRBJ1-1	TGCGCCAGCAGCTTGGAAGGGGTCACTGAAGCTTTCTTT	CASSLEGVTEAFF
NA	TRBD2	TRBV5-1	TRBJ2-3	TGCGCCAGCAGCGGGGTCGGGGGGATTAGCACAGATACGCAGTATTTT	CASSGVGGISTDTQYF
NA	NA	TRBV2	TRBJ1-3	TGTGCCAGCAGTGCGACTTCCGCGGACTCTGGAAACACCATATATTTT	CASSATSADSGNTIYF
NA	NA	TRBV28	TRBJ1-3	TGTGCCAGCAGTTTATCGGGAAACACCATATATTTT	CASSLSGNTIYF
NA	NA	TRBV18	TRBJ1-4	TGTGCCAGCTCACCTCGCGGGCCGATGACTAATGAAAAACTGTTTTTT	CASSPRGPMTNEKLFF
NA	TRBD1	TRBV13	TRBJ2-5	TGTGCCAGCAGCTATGCTCGGGACAGTTCACAGTACTTC	CASSYARDSSQYF
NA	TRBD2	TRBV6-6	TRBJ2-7	TGTGCCAGCAGTTACTCGCAACTAGCGAATAACTACGAGCAGTACTTC	CASSYSQLANNYEQYF
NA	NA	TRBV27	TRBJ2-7	TGTGCCAGCAGTTTCCGAGAATCACCTTACGAGCAGTACTTC	CASSFRESPYEQYF
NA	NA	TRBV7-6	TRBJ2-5	TGTGCCAGCAGCCTTCAACAGGGAAGTCGACAGACCCAGTACTTC	CASSLQQGSRQTQYF
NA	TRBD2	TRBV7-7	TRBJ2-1	TGTGCTAGCGGGGCGGGGGCCTACAATGAGCAGTTCTTC	CASGAGAYNEQFF
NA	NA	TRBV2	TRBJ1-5	TGTGCCAGCAGGGTAGGGAGTGAACAGCCCCAGCATTTT	CASRVGSEQPQHF
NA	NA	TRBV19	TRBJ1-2	TGTGCCAGTAGTATAAGTTGGGGGGACTATGGCTACACCTTC	CASSISWGDYGYTF
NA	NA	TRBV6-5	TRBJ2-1	TGTGCCAGCAGTTACAGGACAACGTCCTACAATGAGCAGTTCTTC	CASSYRTTSYNEQFF
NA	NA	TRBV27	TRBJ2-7	TGTGCCAGCAGTTTATCGTACGGGGGCTCCTACGAGCAGTACTTC	CASSLSYGGSYEQYF
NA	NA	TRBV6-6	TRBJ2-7	TGTGCCAGCAGTCAGGACTATGATCGGGGGGAGCAGTACTTC	CASSQDYDRGEQYF
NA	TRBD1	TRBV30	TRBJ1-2	TGTGCCTGGAGTCCCCGGACAGGGGGCGTTGGTGGCTACACCTTC	CAWSPRTGGVGGYTF
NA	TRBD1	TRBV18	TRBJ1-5	TGTGCCAGCTCACCTAGCAGGGCAGGGGGGAATCAGCCCCAGCATTTT	CASSPSRAGGNQPQHF
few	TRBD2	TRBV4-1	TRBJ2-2	TGCGCCAGCAGCCAAGATACTAGCGGGAGTTTTAAGGGGGAGCTGTTTTTT	CASSQDTSGSFKGELFF
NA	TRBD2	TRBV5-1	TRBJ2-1	TGCGCCAGCAGCCCATCGGGACTAGTCAATGAGCAGTTCTTC	CASSPSGLVNEQFF
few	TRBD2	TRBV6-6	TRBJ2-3	TGTGCCTCCCGGGGTGGCGGGAGGGCCAGAGATACGCAGTATTTT	CASRGGGRARDTQYF
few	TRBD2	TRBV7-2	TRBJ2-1	TGTGCCAGCAGGGCAACTAGCGGGGCCTACAATGAGCAGTTCTTC	CASRATSGAYNEQFF
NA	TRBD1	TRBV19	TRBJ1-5	TGTGCCAGTAGTACGACAGGGGCCAGCAATCAGCCCCAGCATTTT	CASSTTGASNQPQHF
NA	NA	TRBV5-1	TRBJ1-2	TGCGCCAGCAGCTTGGTCAGGGGTGCCTCCTATGGCTACACCTTC	CASSLVRGASYGYTF
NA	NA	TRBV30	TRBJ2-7	TGTGCCTGGAGTCCCGGGACTTGGGGCTCCGAGCAGTACTTC	CAWSPGTWGSEQYF
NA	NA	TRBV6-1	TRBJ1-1	TGTGCCAGCAGTGAACCTGGTCAGGGAAGGACTGAAGCTTTCTTT	CASSEPGQGRTEAFF
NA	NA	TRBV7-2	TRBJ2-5	TGTGCCAGCAGCTTAGAGGGGGGGTTTCAAGAGACCCAGTACTTC	CASSLEGGFQETQYF
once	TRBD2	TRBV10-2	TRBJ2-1	TGCGCCAGCCGAACTAGCGGGAGTAATGAGCAGTTCTTC	CASRTSGSNEQFF
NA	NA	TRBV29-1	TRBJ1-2	TGCAGCGTTGAAGATCTTGCAGGGAAGATCTATGGCTACACCTTC	CSVEDLAGKIYGYTF
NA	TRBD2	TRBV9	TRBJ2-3	TGTGCCAGCAGCGTAAGCCCAAACAGCGGGAGCGATACGCAGTATTTT	CASSVSPNSGSDTQYF
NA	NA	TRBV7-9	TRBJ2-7	TGTGCCAGCAGCTTGGGGAGTCTCTACGAGCAGTACTTC	CASSLGSLYEQYF
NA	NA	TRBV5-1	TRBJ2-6	TGCGCCAGCAGCGGACAGTTACCGGGGGCCAACGTCCTGACTTTC	CASSGQLPGANVLTF
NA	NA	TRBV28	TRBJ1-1	TGTGCCAGCAGTTTCCCCTTGCACAGGGTCGGAACTGAAGCTTTCTTT	CASSFPLHRVGTEAFF